This T cell receptor (beta chain) derives from a study of blood T cell repertoires in COVID-19. Study-level information: PBMCs, B-cell-depleted T cells, or T cells were the source of the cDNA or gDNA that made up the material.

Sequencing was performed with immunoSEQ multiplex PCR; in TCRdb, only in-frame clones are kept and a portion is missing. The table includes hundreds of thousands of clones, around 88% detected once. From germline, CDR1 is SGHRS and CDR2 YFSETQ. The CDR3 totals 14 residues. Trimming took 3 bases from V and 2 from J; bases not matched to a gene: 5. Cohorts were based on clinical histories the participants reported. Cohort 3 recovered donors had two negative PCRs, clearance, or symptom resolution. The chain is built from TRBV5-1 and TRBJ2-7, with 7 bases lining up with TRBD1. Sequenced: PBMCs or T cells enriched from blood (not recorded which). The TCR sequence derives from a woman in her forties or fifties who had recovered from COVID-19. CDR3: CASSSQTGPYEQYF. DNA of the CDR3: TGCGCCAGCAGCTCGCAGACAGGGCCCTACGAGCAGTACTTC.